This is a list of T cell receptor beta chains from one sample in a study of technical replicates of blood from a few donors. Clones were read by immunoSEQ multiplex PCR, and TCRdb kept only the in-frame ones, dropping some. The table lists 80,000 to 90,000 clones, around 94% of them singletons. The sequencing sample was made of T cells isolated from PBMCs. These receptors were taken from a human donor in good health. Both conserved end residues are part of each CDR3. Fields, in order: J gene, D gene, clone size, V gene, CDR3 protein, CDR3 DNA. A D gene is named only where the DNA matches it firmly. Expanded clones get a size class; other rows say once, few or many, or leave the size out.

TRBJ2-7	TRBD2	-	TRBV5-4	CATGGTSGLYEQYF	TGTGCCACAGGAGGGACTAGTGGTTTATACGAGCAGTACTTC
TRBJ1-3	-	-	TRBV19	CASSWNSLTQSSGNTIYF	TGTGCCAGTAGCTGGAACAGCCTAACTCAAAGCTCTGGAAACACCATATATTTT
TRBJ1-2	-	-	TRBV18	CASSERQDDGYTF	TGTGCCAGCTCCGAACGACAGGATGATGGCTACACCTTC
TRBJ2-2	TRBD1	-	TRBV29-1	CSVPGQGLRRGELFF	TGCAGCGTCCCGGGACAGGGACTCCGACGCGGGGAGCTGTTTTTT
TRBJ1-6	-	-	TRBV11-2	CASSSATGFSPLHF	TGTGCCAGCAGCTCAGCGACAGGCTTTTCACCCCTCCACTTT
TRBJ1-1	-	-	TRBV4-1	CASSYHRERAEAFF	TGCGCCAGCAGCTACCACAGGGAAAGGGCTGAAGCTTTCTTT
TRBJ2-3	-	-	TRBV5-1	CASSWSGVGDTQYF	TGCGCCAGCAGCTGGTCAGGGGTTGGCGATACGCAGTATTTT
TRBJ1-5	TRBD1	-	TRBV2	CASMGLRTGDLGNQPQHF	TGTGCCAGCATGGGCCTCCGGACAGGGGATTTGGGCAATCAGCCCCAGCATTTT
TRBJ2-7	-	-	TRBV6-1	CASLAETTTYEQYF	TGTGCCAGCCTCGCAGAGACTACTACCTACGAGCAGTACTTC
TRBJ2-1	TRBD1	-	TRBV10-2	CASSYPGQGQYNEQFF	TGCGCCAGCAGTTACCCGGGACAGGGCCAATACAATGAGCAGTTCTTC
TRBJ1-4	-	-	TRBV27	CASSLDRFNEKLFF	TGTGCCAGCAGCCTCGACAGGTTTAATGAAAAACTGTTTTTT
TRBJ1-2	-	-	TRBV28	CASSLIQNYGYTF	TGTGCCAGCAGTTTAATCCAGAACTATGGCTACACCTTC
TRBJ2-3	TRBD1	-	TRBV6-1	CAGSGPGQGIDTQYF	TGTGCCGGGTCAGGACCCGGACAGGGCATAGATACGCAGTATTTT
TRBJ2-1	TRBD1	-	TRBV27	CATQKRGQGYNEQFF	TGTGCCACCCAAAAAAGGGGACAGGGCTACAATGAGCAGTTCTTC
TRBJ2-3	-	-	TRBV28	CAASPDWYTQYF	TGTGCCGCCAGCCCCGACTGGTATACGCAGTATTTT
TRBJ2-1	TRBD2	-	TRBV7-9	CASSLVQRGNEQFF	TGTGCCAGCAGCTTAGTCCAGCGGGGGAATGAGCAGTTCTTC
TRBJ2-1	TRBD1	-	TRBV7-6	CASSFRDREEGEQFF	TGTGCCAGCAGCTTCCGGGACAGGGAAGAGGGTGAGCAGTTCTTC
TRBJ1-1	TRBD1	once	TRBV7-2	CASSSMTGQPNTEAFF	TGTGCCAGCAGCTCTATGACGGGACAGCCGAACACTGAAGCTTTCTTT
TRBJ2-2	-	-	TRBV6-6	CASSQGNTGELFF	TGTGCCAGCAGTCAGGGGAACACCGGGGAGCTGTTTTTT
TRBJ2-3	-	-	TRBV27	CASSPGGHTDTQYF	TGTGCCAGCAGCCCCGGGGGTCACACAGATACGCAGTATTTT
TRBJ2-7	-	-	TRBV5-1	CASSLGTTYEQYF	TGCGCCAGCAGCTTGGGGACTACCTACGAGCAGTACTTC
TRBJ1-1	-	-	TRBV7-6	CASSFSVNTEAFF	TGTGCCAGCAGCTTTTCGGTTAACACTGAAGCTTTCTTT
TRBJ2-7	-	-	TRBV5-4	CASSQWGGPRRRYF	TGTGCCAGCAGTCAGTGGGGGGGGCCGAGGCGTCGGTACTTC
TRBJ2-1	TRBD1	-	TRBV30	CAWSVLFSRDRGLNNEQFF	TGTGCCTGGAGTGTACTTTTCTCCCGGGACAGGGGACTCAACAATGAGCAGTTCTTC
TRBJ1-5	-	-	TRBV19	CASSIIGRGEDQPQHF	TGTGCCAGTAGTATTATCGGCAGGGGCGAGGATCAGCCCCAGCATTTT
TRBJ1-2	-	-	TRBV5-4	CASSFSGSNYGYTF	TGTGCCAGCAGCTTTAGCGGGTCTAACTATGGCTACACCTTC
TRBJ2-7	TRBD2	-	TRBV10-2	CASSEAGGYEQYF	TGCGCCAGCAGTGAGGCGGGAGGCTACGAGCAGTACTTC
TRBJ2-1	TRBD2	-	TRBV6-4	CASSVTSGRPRSYNEQFF	TGTGCCAGCAGTGTAACTAGCGGGAGACCCCGCTCCTACAATGAGCAGTTCTTC
TRBJ2-3	TRBD1	-	TRBV10-3	CAISPTPGQGSTDTQYF	TGTGCCATCAGTCCTACTCCCGGACAGGGGAGCACAGATACGCAGTATTTT
TRBJ1-2	-	-	TRBV5-8	CASTPRGRMGYGYTF	TGTGCCAGCACCCCGCGGGGCAGGATGGGCTATGGCTACACCTTC
TRBJ1-2	-	-	TRBV27	CASSPLEQAGYGYTF	TGTGCCAGCAGTCCATTGGAACAGGCTGGCTATGGCTACACCTTC
TRBJ2-7	-	-	TRBV16	CASSPRAAGYEQYF	TGTGCCAGCAGCCCCCGTGCGGCGGGGTACGAGCAGTACTTC
TRBJ2-7	TRBD1	once	TRBV6-1	CASSGLGQGPYEQYF	TGTGCCAGCAGTGGCCTGGGACAGGGACCCTACGAGCAGTACTTC
TRBJ1-2	-	-	TRBV7-6	CASSFSPLYGYTF	TGTGCCAGCAGCTTCTCCCCCCTCTATGGCTACACCTTC
TRBJ2-7	TRBD1	-	TRBV6-1	CASSEMSTGGHEQYF	TGTGCCAGCAGTGAAATGTCGACAGGGGGGCACGAGCAGTACTTC
TRBJ1-2	TRBD1	-	TRBV6-1	CASSYGTALYGYTF	TGTGCCAGCAGTTATGGGACAGCCCTCTATGGCTACACCTTC
TRBJ2-1	TRBD2	-	TRBV6-6	CASSPLAGGYNEQFF	TGTGCCAGCTCGCCGCTAGCGGGGGGATACAATGAGCAGTTCTTC
TRBJ1-2	TRBD1	-	TRBV4-1	CASRPPGQVDGYTF	TGCGCCAGCAGACCTCCCGGACAGGTTGACGGCTACACCTTC
TRBJ1-1	-	once	TRBV19	CASTPSSMNTEAFF	TGTGCCAGTACCCCCAGTTCGATGAACACTGAAGCTTTCTTT
TRBJ1-2	-	-	TRBV27	CASIGPGSGYTF	TGTGCCAGCATTGGCCCGGGAAGTGGCTACACCTTC
TRBJ2-1	-	-	TRBV6-1	CASSEAWSNRRTFNEQFF	TGTGCCAGCAGTGAAGCGTGGAGTAACCGTCGAACGTTTAATGAGCAGTTCTTC
TRBJ2-3	-	-	TRBV25-1	CASSPYRGAADTQYF	TGTGCCAGCAGTCCCTATCGGGGGGCCGCAGATACGCAGTATTTT
TRBJ2-1	-	-	TRBV28	CASSLVYNEQFF	TGTGCCAGCAGTCTCGTGTACAATGAGCAGTTCTTC
TRBJ2-7	TRBD2	-	TRBV7-9	CASSLGTSGAYPYEQYF	TGTGCCAGCAGCTTAGGGACTAGCGGGGCTTACCCCTACGAGCAGTACTTC
TRBJ2-2	-	few	TRBV5-1	CASSWEDPVGELFF	TGCGCCAGCAGCTGGGAGGACCCGGTCGGGGAGCTGTTTTTT